A single sample is the source of the 19 T cell receptor beta chains below, sequenced in a study of T cell responses to AZD1222 COVID-19 vaccine. Profiled with immunoSEQ multiplex PCR; TCRdb holds only in-frame clones, not every one. The sample shows 150,000 or so clones, 90% of them seen only once. Specimen: peripheral blood, collected on day 0 of AZD1222 vaccination. These receptors were taken from an adult in good health.

The chain carries TRBV24-1 and TRBJ2-3; tentative D call: TRBD2 (5 bases). The V and J ends lost 3 bases and 7 bases respectively, with 19 bases between them. This CDR3 has 16 residues. Germline V gene sequence: CDR1 KGHDR, CDR2 SFDVKD. The CDR3 here is CATSDPVASGLNTQYF. The CDR3, as DNA: TGTGCCACCAGTGATCCCGTAGCCTCTGGACTCAATACGCAGTATTTT.

The chain links TRBV5-1 to TRBJ1-6; no reliable D call. The CDR3 is 12 amino acids. Germline lookup yields CDR1 SGHRS and CDR2 YFSETQ. With 0 bases removed from V and 13 bases from J, the gap between germline ends came to 8 bases. CDR3 in amino acids: CASSLVGGPLHF. The CDR3 DNA reads as TGCGCCAGCAGCTTGGTCGGAGGGCCCCTCCACTTT.

This chain links TRBV27 with TRBJ1-6, with D perhaps TRBD1 (5 bases). The CDR3 is 15 amino acids. CDR1 MNHEY and CDR2 SMNVEV come from the germline V gene (reference sequence). V lost 2 bases to trimming and J lost 8 bases, with 13 bases between them. The CDR3 reads CASSLMGRRDSPLHF. The CDR3 DNA follows: TGTGCCAGCAGTTTAATGGGGCGCCGGGATTCACCCCTCCACTTT.

The chain combines TRBV27 with TRBJ2-7, with 8 bases fitting TRBD2. The J segment lost 0 bases and the V segment lost 4 bases, leaving 8 bases of the junction unmatched. CDR1 is MNHEY and CDR2 is SMNVEV in the germline V gene (reference sequence). The CDR3 runs to 16 residues. As DNA, the CDR3 is TGTGCCAGCAGTTCAATTAGCGGGGCTAGCTCCTACGAGCAGTACTTC. Amino acid sequence: CASSSISGASSYEQYF.

A few counts support this clone. The chain has TRBV12-3 or TRBV12-4 and TRBJ1-1; the D is unclear. The CDR3 totals 12 residues. With 7 bases removed from V and 11 bases from J, the gap between germline ends came to 17 bases. The CDR3 DNA follows: TGTGCCAGCAAGACCGGACCTTTCGCGGCTTTCTTT. Protein product: CASKTGPFAAFF.

The V and J genes are TRBV9 and TRBJ1-2; tentatively, D is TRBD1 (6 bases). Trimming pared 3 bases from V and 4 bases from J, leaving 28 bases between. The germline V gene encodes CDR1 SGDLS and CDR2 YYNGEE. This CDR3 has 19 residues. Written as DNA, the CDR3 is TGTGCCAGCAGCGGCACCACAGAAAGGGGGTCGGGAGCGGGCTATGGCTACACCTTC. Its translation is CASSGTTERGSGAGYGYTF.

The DNA for the CDR3 is TGTGCCATCCACCCAGGACAGGGGAAAACCTACGAGCAGTACTTC. Its protein product is CAIHPGQGKTYEQYF. The chain uses TRBV10-3 and TRBJ2-7, with TRBD1 matching 9 bases. The CDR3 spans 15 residues. Germline trimming cut 8 bases from V and 2 bases from J; bases unmatched to any gene: 10. The germline gives CDR1 ENHRY, CDR2 SYGVKD.

The chain is built from TRBV6-6 and TRBJ2-3; 7 bases agree with TRBD2. The CDR3 extends over 14 amino acids. The J segment lost 4 bases and the V segment lost 10 bases, leaving 11 bases of the junction unmatched. The germline gives CDR1 MNHNY, CDR2 SVGAGI (reference sequence). CDR3 sequence reads: CATTERGSADTQYF. The CDR3, as DNA: TGTGCCACCACCGAGCGGGGCTCGGCAGATACGCAGTATTTT.

The V gene is TRBV18, the J gene TRBJ1-1; maybe TRBD1 (5 bases). Germline V gene sequence: CDR1 KGHSH, CDR2 LQKENI. The CDR3 consists of 17 residues. Trimming removed 0 bases from V and 1 base from J, with 15 bases in between. CDR3 protein: CASSPPGVRAENTEAFF. CDR3 coding DNA: TGTGCCAGCTCACCACCGGGGGTCCGGGCTGAGAACACTGAAGCTTTCTTT.

This clone was found once. The rearrangement joins TRBV28 to TRBJ1-1; D might be TRBD1 (6 bases). Per germline, CDR1 MDHEN and CDR2 SYDVKM. The CDR3 sequence is 13 residues long. V was shortened by 3 bases and J by 8 bases, with 13 bases between the two germline ends. Written as DNA, the CDR3 is TGTGCCAGCAGTTTTCCCCGGACAGCCGAAGCTTTCTTT. Translated: CASSFPRTAEAFF.

V gene TRBV6-5 combines with J gene TRBJ1-5; TRBD1 matches 8 bases. Germline values: CDR1 MNHEY, CDR2 SVGAGI. CDR3 size: 15 residues. Losses at the gene ends were 2 bases for V and 4 bases for J; bases not matched to a gene: 4. CDR3 sequence (DNA): TGTGCCAGCAGTTACACAGGGGGTAGTAATCAGCCCCAGCATTTT. Its translation is CASSYTGGSNQPQHF.

The V gene is TRBV15, the J gene TRBJ2-7; D perhaps matches TRBD2 (6 bases). The germline CDR1 and CDR2 sequences are LNHNV and YYDKDF (reference sequence). The CDR3 sequence is 15 residues long. V gave up 6 bases and J gave up 2 bases, with 17 bases separating them. The CDR3 DNA is TGTGCCACCAGTGGGAGCGGAGGGCGAACCTACGAGCAGTACTTC. Translating it yields CATSGSGGRTYEQYF.

The CDR3 DNA reads as TGTGCCAGCGGCTACGGCGGGACTTACAATGAGCAGTTCTTC. It yields the protein CASGYGGTYNEQFF. The J gene is TRBJ2-1, the V gene TRBV7-3; TRBD2 might be the D (6 bases). Germline loops: CDR1 SGHTA, CDR2 FQGTGA. Deletions cut 8 bases from V and 4 bases from J, with 15 bases between. CDR3 length equals 14 residues.

This sequence joins TRBV19 and TRBJ2-1; D not resolved. The V gene lost 5 bases and the J gene lost 4 bases, with 18 bases spanning the gap. Germline V gene sequence: CDR1 LNHDA, CDR2 SQIVND (reference sequence). This CDR3 is 16 amino acids long. CDR3 residues: CASSHARSVKYNEQFF. The CDR3 DNA reads TGTGCCAGTAGTCATGCCCGAAGCGTAAAATACAATGAGCAGTTCTTC.

This clone was detected once. This chain joins TRBV12-3 or TRBV12-4 and TRBJ2-7, with 9 bases identical to TRBD1. With V trimmed by 6 bases and J by 3 bases, 3 bases remained unmatched. There are 13 residues in the CDR3. This CDR3 reads CASRRTGVYEQYF. CDR3 bases: TGTGCCAGCAGAAGGACAGGGGTCTACGAGCAGTACTTC.

This chain links TRBV28 with TRBJ1-5, with 7 bases that match TRBD1. This CDR3 is built from 15 residues. V was pared by 2 bases and J by 5 bases, with 6 bases of the junction left unmatched. Germline V gene data show CDR1 as MDHEN and CDR2 as SYDVKM. In DNA, the CDR3 is TGTGCCAGCAGTTTAGCAGGGGGTGGGGATCAGCCCCAGCATTTT. Translating gives CASSLAGGGDQPQHF.

The rearrangement joins TRBV30 to TRBJ2-7; possible D gene TRBD2, 5 bases. CDR1 GTSNPN and CDR2 SVGIG come from the germline V gene (reference sequence). V lost 5 bases to trimming and J lost 4 bases, with 15 bases between them. The CDR3 totals 13 residues. As DNA, the CDR3 is TGTGCCTGGCGACGAGGGTCGGGATACGAGCAGTACTTC. This sequence encodes CAWRRGSGYEQYF.

The chain has TRBV28 and TRBJ1-1; D is ambiguous. The V gene's germline CDR1 is MDHEN and CDR2 SYDVKM. V gave up 6 bases and J gave up 1 base, with 15 bases separating them. The CDR3 runs 15 residues. CDR3 nucleotide sequence: TGTGCCAGCAGGGTCGGAGGGCCGGGGAACACTGAAGCTTTCTTT. Its protein product is CASRVGGPGNTEAFF.

The chain carries TRBV6-5 and TRBJ2-6; D gene uncertain. This CDR3 spans 15 amino acids. V was shortened by 6 bases and J by 1 base, with 10 bases between the two germline ends. The V gene's germline CDR1 is MNHEY and CDR2 SVGAGI. The DNA for the CDR3 is TGTGCCAGCAGGCCAGTTAAATCTGGGGCCAACGTCCTGACTTTC. Amino acid sequence: CASRPVKSGANVLTF.